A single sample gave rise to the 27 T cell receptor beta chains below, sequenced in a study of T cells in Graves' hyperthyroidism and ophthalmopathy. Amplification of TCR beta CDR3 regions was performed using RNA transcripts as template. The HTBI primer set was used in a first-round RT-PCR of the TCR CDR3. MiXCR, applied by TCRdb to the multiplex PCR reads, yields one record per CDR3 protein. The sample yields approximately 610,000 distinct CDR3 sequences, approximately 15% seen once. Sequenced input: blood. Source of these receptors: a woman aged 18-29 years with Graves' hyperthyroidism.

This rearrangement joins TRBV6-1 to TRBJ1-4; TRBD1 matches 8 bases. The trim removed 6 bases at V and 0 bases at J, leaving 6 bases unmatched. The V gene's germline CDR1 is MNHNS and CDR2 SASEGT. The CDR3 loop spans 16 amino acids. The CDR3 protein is CASSLTGGATNEKLFF. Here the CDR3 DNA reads TGTGCCAGCAGCCTCACAGGGGGTGCAACTAATGAAAAACTGTTTTTT.

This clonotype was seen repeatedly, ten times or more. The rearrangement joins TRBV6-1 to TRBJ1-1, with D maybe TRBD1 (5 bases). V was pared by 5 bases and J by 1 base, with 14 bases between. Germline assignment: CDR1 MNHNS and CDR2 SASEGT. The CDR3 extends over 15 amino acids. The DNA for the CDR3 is TGTGCCAGCAGTTATGTCTCGAGGGGGAACACTGAAGCTTTCTTT. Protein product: CASSYVSRGNTEAFF.

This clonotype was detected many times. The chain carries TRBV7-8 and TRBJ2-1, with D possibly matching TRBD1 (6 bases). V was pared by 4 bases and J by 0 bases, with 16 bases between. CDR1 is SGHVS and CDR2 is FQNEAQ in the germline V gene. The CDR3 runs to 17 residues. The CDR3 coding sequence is TGTGCCAGCAGCTCAGCTACAGGGTACGGCTCCTACAATGAGCAGTTCTTC. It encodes CASSSATGYGSYNEQFF.

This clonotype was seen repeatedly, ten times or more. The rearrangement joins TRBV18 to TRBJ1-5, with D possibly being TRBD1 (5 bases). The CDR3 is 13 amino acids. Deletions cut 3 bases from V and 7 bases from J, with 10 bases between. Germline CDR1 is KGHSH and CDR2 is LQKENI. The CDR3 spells CASSPDSGQPQHF. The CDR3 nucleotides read TGTGCCAGCTCACCCGACTCAGGGCAGCCCCAGCATTTT.

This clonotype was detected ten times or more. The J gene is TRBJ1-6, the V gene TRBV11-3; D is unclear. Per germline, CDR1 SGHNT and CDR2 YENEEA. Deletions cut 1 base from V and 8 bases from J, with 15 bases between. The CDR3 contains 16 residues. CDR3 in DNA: TGTGCCAGCAGCTTAGCCCGAGTACGGGGTGATTCACCCCTCCACTTT. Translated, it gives CASSLARVRGDSPLHF.

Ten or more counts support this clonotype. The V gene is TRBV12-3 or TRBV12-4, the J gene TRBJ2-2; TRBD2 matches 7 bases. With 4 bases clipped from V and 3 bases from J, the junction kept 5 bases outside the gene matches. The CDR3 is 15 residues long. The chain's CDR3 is CASSSGGRYTGELFF. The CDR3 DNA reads TGTGCCAGCAGTTCGGGGGGTAGATACACCGGGGAGCTGTTTTTT.

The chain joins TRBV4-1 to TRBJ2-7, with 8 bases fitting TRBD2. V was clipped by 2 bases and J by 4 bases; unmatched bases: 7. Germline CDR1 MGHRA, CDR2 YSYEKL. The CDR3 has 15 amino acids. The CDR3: CASSQLPGRVYEQYF. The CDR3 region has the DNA TGCGCCAGCAGCCAACTGCCCGGGAGGGTTTACGAGCAGTACTTC.

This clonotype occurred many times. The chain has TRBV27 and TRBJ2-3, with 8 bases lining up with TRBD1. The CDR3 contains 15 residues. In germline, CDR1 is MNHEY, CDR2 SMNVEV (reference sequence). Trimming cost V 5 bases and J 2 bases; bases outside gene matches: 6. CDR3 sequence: CASSPGTGPTDTQYF. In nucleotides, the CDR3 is TGTGCCAGCAGTCCCGGGACAGGACCCACAGATACGCAGTATTTT.

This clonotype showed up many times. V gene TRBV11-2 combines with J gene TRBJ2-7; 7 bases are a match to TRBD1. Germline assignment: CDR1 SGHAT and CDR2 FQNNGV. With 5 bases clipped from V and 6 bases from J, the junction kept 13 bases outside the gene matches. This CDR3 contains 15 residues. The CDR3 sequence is CASSPPGTVPVEQYF. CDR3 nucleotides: TGTGCCAGCAGCCCCCCCGGGACAGTTCCAGTCGAGCAGTACTTC.

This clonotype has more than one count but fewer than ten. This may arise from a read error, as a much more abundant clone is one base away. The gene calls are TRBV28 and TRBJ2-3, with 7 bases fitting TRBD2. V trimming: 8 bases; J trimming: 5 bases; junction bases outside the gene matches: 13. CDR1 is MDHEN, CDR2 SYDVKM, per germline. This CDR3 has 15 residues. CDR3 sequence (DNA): TGTGCCAGCCGTCCTATAGAAGCGGGGAGAGATACGCAGTATTTT. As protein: CASRPIEAGRDTQYF.

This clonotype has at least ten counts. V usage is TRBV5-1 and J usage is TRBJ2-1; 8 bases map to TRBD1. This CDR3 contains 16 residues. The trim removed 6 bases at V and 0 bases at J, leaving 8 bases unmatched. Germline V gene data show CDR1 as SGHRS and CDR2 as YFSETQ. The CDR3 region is CASTSTGGSSYNEQFF. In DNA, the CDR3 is TGCGCCAGCACTAGTACAGGGGGGAGCTCCTACAATGAGCAGTTCTTC. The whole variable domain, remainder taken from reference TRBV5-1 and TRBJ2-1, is KAGVTQTPRYLIKTRGQQVTLSCSPISGHRSVSWYQQTPGQGLQFLFEYFSETQRNKGNFPGRFSGRQFSNSRSEMNVSTLELGDSALYLCASTSTGGSSYNEQFFGPGTRLTVL.

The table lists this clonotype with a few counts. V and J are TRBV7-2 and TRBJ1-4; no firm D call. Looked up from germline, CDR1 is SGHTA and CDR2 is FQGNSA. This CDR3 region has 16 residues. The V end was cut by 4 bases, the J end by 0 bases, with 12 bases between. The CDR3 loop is CASSSPRPATNEKLFF. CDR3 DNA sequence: TGTGCCAGCAGCTCCCCCAGACCTGCAACTAATGAAAAACTGTTTTTT.

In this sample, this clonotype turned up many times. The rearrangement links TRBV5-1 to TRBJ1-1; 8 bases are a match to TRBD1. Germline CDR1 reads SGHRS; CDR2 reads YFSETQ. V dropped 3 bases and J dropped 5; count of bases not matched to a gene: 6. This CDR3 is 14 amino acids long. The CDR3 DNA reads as TGCGCCAGCAGCTCAGGGGGCAGGGGGACTGAAGCTTTCTTT. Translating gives CASSSGGRGTEAFF.

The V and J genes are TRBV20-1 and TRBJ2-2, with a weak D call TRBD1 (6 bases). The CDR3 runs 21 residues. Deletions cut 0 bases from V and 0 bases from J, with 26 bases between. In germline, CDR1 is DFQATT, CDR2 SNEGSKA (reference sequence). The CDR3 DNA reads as TGCAGTGCTAGAGATTTCGGAGATCTAGGACAGACCAAACCGAACACCGGGGAGCTGTTTTTT. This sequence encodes CSARDFGDLGQTKPNTGELFF.

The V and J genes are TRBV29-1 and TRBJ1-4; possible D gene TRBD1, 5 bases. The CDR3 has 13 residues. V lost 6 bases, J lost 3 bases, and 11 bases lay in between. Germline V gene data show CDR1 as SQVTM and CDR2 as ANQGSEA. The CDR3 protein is CSVRGHSNEKLFF. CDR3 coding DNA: TGCAGCGTGAGAGGACATTCTAATGAAAAACTGTTTTTT.

CDR3 DNA sequence: TGTGCCAGCAGTTACTCCGCGGGCTCCTACAATGAGCAGTTCTTC. Its protein is CASSYSAGSYNEQFF. This rearrangement joins TRBV6-2 or TRBV6-3 to TRBJ2-1; tentative D call: TRBD2 (5 bases). Per germline, CDR1 MNHEY and CDR2 SVGEGT. Trimming took 0 bases from V and 0 from J, leaving 6 bases between them. This CDR3 is built from 15 residues.

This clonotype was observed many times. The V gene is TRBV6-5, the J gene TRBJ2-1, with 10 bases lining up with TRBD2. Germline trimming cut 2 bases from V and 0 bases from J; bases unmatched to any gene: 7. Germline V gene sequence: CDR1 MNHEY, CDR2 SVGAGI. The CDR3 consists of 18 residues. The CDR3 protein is CASSYASGGGSSYNEQFF. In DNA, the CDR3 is TGTGCCAGCAGTTACGCTAGCGGGGGTGGGAGCTCCTACAATGAGCAGTTCTTC.

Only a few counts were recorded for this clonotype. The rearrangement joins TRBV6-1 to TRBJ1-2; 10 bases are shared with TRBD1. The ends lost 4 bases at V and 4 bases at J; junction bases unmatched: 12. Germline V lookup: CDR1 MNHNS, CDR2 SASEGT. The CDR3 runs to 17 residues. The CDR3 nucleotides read TGTGCCAGCAGTGCAACCGGGACAGGGGTTTTGATCTATGGCTACACCTTC. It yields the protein CASSATGTGVLIYGYTF.

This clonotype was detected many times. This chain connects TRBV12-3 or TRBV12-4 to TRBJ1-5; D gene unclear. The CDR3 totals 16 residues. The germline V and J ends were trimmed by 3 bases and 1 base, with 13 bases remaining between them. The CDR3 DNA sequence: TGTGCCAGCAGTTTTAACCGGATAGGGAGCAATCAGCCCCAGCATTTT. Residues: CASSFNRIGSNQPQHF.

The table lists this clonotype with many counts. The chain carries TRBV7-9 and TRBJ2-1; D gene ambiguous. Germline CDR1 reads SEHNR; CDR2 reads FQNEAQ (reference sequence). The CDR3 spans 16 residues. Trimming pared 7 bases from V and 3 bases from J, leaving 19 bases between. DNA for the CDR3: TGTGCCAGCATCCCCTCGGCGATCACCCTCTACAATGAGCAGTTCTTC. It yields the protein CASIPSAITLYNEQFF.

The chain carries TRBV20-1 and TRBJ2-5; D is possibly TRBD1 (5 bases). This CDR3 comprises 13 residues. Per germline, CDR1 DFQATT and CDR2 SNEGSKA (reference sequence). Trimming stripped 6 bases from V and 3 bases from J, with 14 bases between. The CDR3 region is CSAPDMGEETQYF. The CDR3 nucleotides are TGCAGTGCGCCGGACATGGGCGAAGAGACCCAGTACTTC.

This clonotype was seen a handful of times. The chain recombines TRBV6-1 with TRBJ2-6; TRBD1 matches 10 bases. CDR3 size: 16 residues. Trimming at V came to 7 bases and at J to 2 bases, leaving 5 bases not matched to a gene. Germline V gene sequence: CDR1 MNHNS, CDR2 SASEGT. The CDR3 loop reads CASNDRGRTGANVLTF. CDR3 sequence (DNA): TGTGCCAGCAATGACAGGGGGCGGACTGGGGCCAACGTCCTGACTTTC.

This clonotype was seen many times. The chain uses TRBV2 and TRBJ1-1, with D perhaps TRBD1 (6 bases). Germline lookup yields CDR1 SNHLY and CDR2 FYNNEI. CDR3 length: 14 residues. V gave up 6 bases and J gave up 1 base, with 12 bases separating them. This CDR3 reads CASRRAGENTEAFF. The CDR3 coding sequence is TGTGCCAGCAGGAGGGCAGGGGAGAACACTGAAGCTTTCTTT.

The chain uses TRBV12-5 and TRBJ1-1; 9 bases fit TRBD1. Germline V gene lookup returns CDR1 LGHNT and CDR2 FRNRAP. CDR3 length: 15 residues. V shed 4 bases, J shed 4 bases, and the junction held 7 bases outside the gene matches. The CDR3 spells CASGWGTGRITEAFF. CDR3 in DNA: TGTGCTAGTGGTTGGGGGACAGGGAGGATCACTGAAGCTTTCTTT.

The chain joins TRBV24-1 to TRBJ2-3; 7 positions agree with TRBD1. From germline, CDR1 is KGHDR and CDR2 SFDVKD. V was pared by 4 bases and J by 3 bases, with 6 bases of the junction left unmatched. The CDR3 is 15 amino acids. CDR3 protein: CATSDRDRATDTQYF. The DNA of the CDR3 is TGTGCCACCAGTGACCGGGACAGAGCAACAGATACGCAGTATTTT.

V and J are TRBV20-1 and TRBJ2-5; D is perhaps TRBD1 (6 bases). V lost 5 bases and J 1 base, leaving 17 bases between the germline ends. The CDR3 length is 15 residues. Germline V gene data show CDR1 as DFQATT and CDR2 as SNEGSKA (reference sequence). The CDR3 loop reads CSAQDPGTLQETQYF. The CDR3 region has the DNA TGCAGTGCTCAGGACCCCGGGACACTCCAAGAGACCCAGTACTTC.

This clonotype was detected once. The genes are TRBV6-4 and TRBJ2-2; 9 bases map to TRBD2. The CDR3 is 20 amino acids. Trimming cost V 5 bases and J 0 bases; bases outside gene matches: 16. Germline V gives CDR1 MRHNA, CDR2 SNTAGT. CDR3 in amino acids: CASSRMAGAGGAANTGELFF. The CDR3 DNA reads TGTGCCAGCAGTCGCATGGCCGGAGCGGGGGGCGCAGCGAACACCGGGGAGCTGTTTTTT.